This T cell receptor beta chain was sequenced during a study of blood T cell repertoires in COVID-19. Study summary: COVID-19 samples, acute and convalescent, were from the United States, Italy and Spain. PBMCs, B-cell-depleted T cells, or T cells provided the cDNA or gDNA that made up the material.

The length of the CDR3 is 12 residues. Germline V gene data show CDR1 as MNHEY and CDR2 as SVGEGT. Notes on this clone: The junction does not match germline at one end; this may be a read error.

In the authors' methods: Reference gene primer amplification in the assay estimated nucleated cell counts. Using immunoSEQ multiplex PCR, the repertoire was profiled, and TCRdb retains in-frame clones only, with some absent. V and J calls and clone size are copied from that table; D and trimming were computed from the DNA. The sample contains 30,000 to 45,000 clones, 88% of which appear only once. This TCR came from a woman in her 70s with active COVID-19. The source material was peripheral blood. This sequence joins TRBV6-2 or TRBV6-3 and TRBJ1-6; 8 bases fit TRBD1. CDR3 sequence: CASSRLPGQADF. Here the CDR3 DNA reads TGTGCCAGCAGCCGACTCCCGGGACAGGCGGACTTT.